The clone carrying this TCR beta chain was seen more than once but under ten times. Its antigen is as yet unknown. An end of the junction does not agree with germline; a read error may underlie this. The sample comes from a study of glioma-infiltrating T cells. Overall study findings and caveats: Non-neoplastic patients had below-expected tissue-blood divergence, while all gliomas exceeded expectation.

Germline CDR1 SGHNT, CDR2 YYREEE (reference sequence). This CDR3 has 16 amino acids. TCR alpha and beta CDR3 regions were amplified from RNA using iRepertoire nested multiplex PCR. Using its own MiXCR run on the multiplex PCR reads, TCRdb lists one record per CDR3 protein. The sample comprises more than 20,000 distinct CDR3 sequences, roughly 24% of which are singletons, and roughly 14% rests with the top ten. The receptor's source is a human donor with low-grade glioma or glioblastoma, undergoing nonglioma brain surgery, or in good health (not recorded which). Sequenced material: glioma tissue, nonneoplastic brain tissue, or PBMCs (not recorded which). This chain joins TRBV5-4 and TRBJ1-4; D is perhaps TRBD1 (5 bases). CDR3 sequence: CARSLGGRSGSEKLFF. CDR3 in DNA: TGTGCCCGCAGCTTGGGGGGACGGTCGGGGAGTGAAAAACTGTTTTTT.